The T cell receptor (beta chain) under discussion was sequenced for a study of T cell responses to AZD1222 COVID-19 vaccine. Here immunoSEQ multiplex PCR was the method, and the copy in TCRdb shows in-frame clones only, minus some. The table has roughly 130,000 clones, more than 85% seen once; the top ten hold 3.5% to 4.5%. General study results and limits: Most donors were white British, females outnumbered males, and clonal diversity was possibly underestimated. Spike-specific TCR breadth rose after two AZD1222 doses, and depth rose as well. The CD4 TCRs associated with vaccination extended across spike and predominated at 160-218 and 743-854.

Second-dose groups at about 4 or about 12 weeks were pooled. With regard to this clone: The antigen remains undetermined.

Germline CDR1 SQVTM, CDR2 ANQGSEA. V trimming: 8 bases; J trimming: 4 bases; junction bases outside the gene matches: 11. This CDR3 region has 14 residues. This clonotype was sampled from an adult who received the AZD1222 COVID-19 vaccine. Here the sequenced sample was peripheral blood, taken 28 days after the second AZD1222 dose. This chain joins TRBV29-1 and TRBJ1-1; 9 bases map to TRBD1. The DNA for the CDR3 is TGCAGCATCGGACAGGGGCAGACCCGCACTGAAGCTTTCTTT. This translates into CSIGQGQTRTEAFF.